A single T cell receptor beta chain is shown here with its context. This receptor's antigen is unknown. The input lacks base qualities; no much larger clone sits a single base away. Library construction relied on the immunoSEQ multiplex PCR assay. What TCRdb holds here is the immuneACCESS table cut down to in-frame rearrangements. Part of the clones is not present; checked against another copy, under half of the missing clones reflect an unresolved V gene, and the others are unexplained. Here the sample has fewer than 150,000 clones; 80% to 95% occur a single time. 2% to 2.5% of the sample goes to the ten largest clones. The sample belongs to a study of control samples from healthy donors and cancer patients (dated by TCRdb to 2019 to 2021). V is pared back by 0 bases and J by 6 bases, with 11 bases lying between the germline termini. Spanning cysteine to phenylalanine, the CDR3 consists of 15 amino acids. Only the CDR3 DNA is retained, 45 bases long and in frame from the first base. CDR1 and CDR2 are read off the germline V gene as LGHNA and YSLEER.

The sequence links TRBV4-3 to TRBJ1-4, with no confidently assigned D gene. The TCR comes from a man younger than 30 in good health. The sample was blood. The DNA sequence is TGCGCCAGCAGCCAAGACCGGGCGGGGTATGAAAAACTGTTTTTT. This codes for CASSQDRAGYEKLFF.